This T cell receptor beta chain was documented in a study of CD8 T cells in Susac syndrome. The CDR3 is made up of 18 amino acids. V trimming: 5 bases; J trimming: 5 bases; junction bases outside the gene matches: 8. Per germline, CDR1 MNHNS and CDR2 SASEGT. Random hexamers primed reverse transcription of about 0.45 to 1 ug RNA. TCRdb reanalysed the immunoSEQ multiplex PCR reads using MiXCR and keeps one entry per CDR3 protein. The sample lists hundreds of thousands of distinct CDR3 sequences; 80% to 95% were seen once. The sequence was collected from a human donor with multiple sclerosis. The gene calls are TRBV6-1 and TRBJ2-2, with TRBD2 identical over 16 bases. Input material: CD4+ T cells from PBMCs. CDR3 bases: TGTGCCAGCAGTAGCCTTGGGACTAGCGGGAGGGTTACCGGGGAGCTGTTTTTT. Its protein product is CASSSLGTSGRVTGELFF.